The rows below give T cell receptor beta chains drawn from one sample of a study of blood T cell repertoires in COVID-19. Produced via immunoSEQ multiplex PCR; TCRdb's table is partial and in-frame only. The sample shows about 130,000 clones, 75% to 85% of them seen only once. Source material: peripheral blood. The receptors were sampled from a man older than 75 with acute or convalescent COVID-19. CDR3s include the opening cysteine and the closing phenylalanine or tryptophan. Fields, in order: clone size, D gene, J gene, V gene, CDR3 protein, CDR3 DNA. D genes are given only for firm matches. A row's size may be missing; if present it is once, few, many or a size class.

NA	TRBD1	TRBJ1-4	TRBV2	CASRGQGDEKLFF	TGTGCCAGCCGGGGACAGGGGGACGAAAAACTGTTTTTT
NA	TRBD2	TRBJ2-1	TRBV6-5	CASSWTSAHNNEQFF	TGTGCCAGCAGCTGGACTAGCGCCCACAACAATGAGCAGTTCTTC
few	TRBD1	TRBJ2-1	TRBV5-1	CASTRQGQKYNEQFF	TGCGCCAGTACCAGACAGGGACAAAAATACAATGAGCAGTTCTTC
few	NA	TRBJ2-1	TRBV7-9	CASTRGAYNEQFF	TGTGCCAGCACCCGGGGAGCCTACAATGAGCAGTTCTTC
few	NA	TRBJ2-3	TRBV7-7	CASNLDEGAQYF	TGTGCCAGCAATCTGGACGAGGGAGCGCAGTATTTT
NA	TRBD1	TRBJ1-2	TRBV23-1	CASSQGQWIYYGYTF	TGCGCCAGCAGTCAGGGACAGTGGATTTACTATGGCTACACCTTC
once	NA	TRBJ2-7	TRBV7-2	CASSPLARGEQYF	TGTGCCAGCAGCCCATTAGCCCGTGGGGAGCAGTACTTC
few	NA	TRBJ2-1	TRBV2	CASSEQTSSYNEQFF	TGTGCCAGCAGCGAACAGACTAGCTCCTACAATGAGCAGTTCTTC
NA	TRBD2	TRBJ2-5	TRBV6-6	CASSLAGLQETQYF	TGTGCCAGCAGTCTAGCGGGGTTACAAGAGACCCAGTACTTC
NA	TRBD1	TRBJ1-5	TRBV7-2	CASSQGQSSNQPQHF	TGTGCCAGCAGCCAGGGACAGTCGAGCAATCAGCCCCAGCATTTT
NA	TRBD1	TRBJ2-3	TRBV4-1	CASSQQGVTDTQYF	TGCGCCAGCAGCCAACAGGGGGTGACAGATACGCAGTATTTT
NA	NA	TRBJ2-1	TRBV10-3	CAISELNLGGRNEQFF	TGTGCCATCAGTGAGCTAAACTTGGGGGGGCGGAATGAGCAGTTCTTC
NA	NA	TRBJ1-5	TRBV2	CASRKDRPINQPQHF	TGTGCCAGCAGGAAGGACAGACCGATAAATCAGCCCCAGCATTTT
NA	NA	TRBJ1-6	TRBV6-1	CASSEGVYNSPLHF	TGTGCCAGCAGTGAAGGAGTTTATAATTCACCCCTCCACTTT
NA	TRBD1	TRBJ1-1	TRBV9	CASSVSGTGLTEAFF	TGTGCCAGCAGCGTAAGCGGGACAGGGCTGACTGAAGCTTTCTTT
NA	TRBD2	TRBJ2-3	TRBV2	CASNPTSGGVADTQYF	TGTGCCAGCAATCCGACTAGCGGGGGGGTTGCAGATACGCAGTATTTT
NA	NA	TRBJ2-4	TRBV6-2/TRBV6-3	CASSYGNVLKSKGSQHIQYF	TGTGCCAGCAGTTACGGCAATGTACTAAAAAGTAAGGGGTCGCAGCACATTCAGTACTTC
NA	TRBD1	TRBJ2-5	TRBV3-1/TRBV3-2	CASSPGQGARETQYF	TGTGCCAGCAGCCCAGGACAGGGGGCGAGAGAGACCCAGTACTTC
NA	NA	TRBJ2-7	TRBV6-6	CASSLSQGLEQYF	TGTGCCAGCAGTTTAAGTCAGGGGCTCGAGCAGTACTTC
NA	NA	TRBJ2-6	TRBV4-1	CASSQGLGGSGANVLTF	TGCGCCAGCAGCCAAGGTCTTGGAGGGTCAGGGGCCAACGTCCTGACTTTC
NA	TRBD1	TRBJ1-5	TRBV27	CASSRGTGSNQPQHF	TGTGCCAGCAGCCGCGGGACAGGGAGCAATCAGCCCCAGCATTTT
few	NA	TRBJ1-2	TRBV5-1	CASSLARTDYGYTF	TGCGCCAGCAGCTTGGCCCGGACAGACTATGGCTACACCTTC
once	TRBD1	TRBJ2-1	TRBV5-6	CASSLAGDRGQFF	TGTGCCAGCAGCTTGGCAGGGGACAGGGGTCAGTTCTTC